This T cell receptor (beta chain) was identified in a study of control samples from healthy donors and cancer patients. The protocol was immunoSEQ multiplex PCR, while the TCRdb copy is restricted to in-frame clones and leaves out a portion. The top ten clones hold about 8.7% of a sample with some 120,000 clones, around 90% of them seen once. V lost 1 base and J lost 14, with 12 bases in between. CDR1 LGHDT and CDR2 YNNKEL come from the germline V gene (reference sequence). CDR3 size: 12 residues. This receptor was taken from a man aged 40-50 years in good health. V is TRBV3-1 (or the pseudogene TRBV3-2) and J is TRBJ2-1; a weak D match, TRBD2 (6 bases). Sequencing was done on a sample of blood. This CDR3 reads CASSQGGLREFF. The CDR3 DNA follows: TGTGCCAGCAGCCAAGGGGGACTCCGGGAGTTCTTC.